The rows below give T cell receptor beta chains drawn from one sample of a study of cytomegalovirus exposure and HLA in healthy donors. Data came from immunoSEQ multiplex PCR; TCRdb stores just in-frame clones and leaves some out. The sample yields more than 95,000 clones, roughly 78% seen once. Material for sequencing was PBMCs. The receptors here all came from a middle-aged woman in good health and CMV-seronegative. Each CDR3 is given with its conserved first and last residue. D genes are given only for firm matches. The size of a clone is reported for some rows only, either as once, few or many, or as a class for expanded clones.

J gene | D gene | clone size | V gene | CDR3 DNA | CDR3 protein
TRBJ1-1 | NA | NA | TRBV7-9 | TGTTCCAGCAGCTTACCCGGGACTGGGAAATTTAACACTGAAGCTTTCTTT | CSSSLPGTGKFNTEAFF
TRBJ2-3 | TRBD2 | once | TRBV7-3 | TGTGCCAGCAGCCTAACCCACGGGCTAGCGGGAGGTACGCAGTATTTT | CASSLTHGLAGGTQYF
TRBJ2-2 | TRBD2 | NA | TRBV7-2 | TGTGCCAGCAGCTCCCGACTAGCCAGGGAGGTGTTTTTT | CASSSRLAREVFF
TRBJ1-4 | NA | NA | TRBV30 | TGTGCCTGGAGCGGGAGGAGTGCAACTAATGAAAAACTGTTTTTT | CAWSGRSATNEKLFF
TRBJ2-7 | TRBD2 | NA | TRBV5-1 | TGCGCCAGCAGCCTGACCGGGAGGGATTCCTACGAGCAGTACTTC | CASSLTGRDSYEQYF
TRBJ2-1 | NA | NA | TRBV7-5 | TGTGCCAGAAGCTCCTTCGAGCGGACCTACAATGAGCAGTTCTTC | CARSSFERTYNEQFF
TRBJ2-1 | TRBD2 | NA | TRBV4-3 | TGCGCCAGCGGTTCGACTAGCGGAGACCCCAATGAGCAGTTCTTC | CASGSTSGDPNEQFF
TRBJ2-7 | TRBD1 | NA | TRBV7-2 | TGTGCCAGCAGCTCAAAACAAGGACAGGGGGGAGCCTACGAGCAGTACTTC | CASSSKQGQGGAYEQYF
TRBJ1-1 | NA | NA | TRBV4-3 | TGCGCCAGCAGCCCCGACAGAATCAACACTGAAGCTTTCTTT | CASSPDRINTEAFF
TRBJ2-1 | NA | NA | TRBV5-1 | TGCGCCAGCAGCTTGGCTCGGGCAGGGATCAATGAGCAGTTCTTC | CASSLARAGINEQFF
TRBJ2-7 | TRBD2 | NA | TRBV7-2 | TGTGCCAGCAGCTTGGGGAGTCCGGGACTAGGGTCCTACGAGCAGTACTTC | CASSLGSPGLGSYEQYF
TRBJ1-5 | NA | few | TRBV10-3 | TGTGCCATCAGGGGGGGACCGGGCATCGATCAGCCCCAGCATTTT | CAIRGGPGIDQPQHF
TRBJ2-1 | TRBD2 | NA | TRBV14 | TGTGCCAGCAGCCAAGAGAAAAGGCTAGCGGGAGGCCCGGGCTACAATGAGCAGTTCTTC | CASSQEKRLAGGPGYNEQFF
TRBJ2-1 | TRBD2 | NA | TRBV7-3 | TGTGCCAGCAGCAAGACTAGCGGGACGGGATACAATGAGCAGTTCTTC | CASSKTSGTGYNEQFF
TRBJ1-2 | TRBD1 | once | TRBV10-3 | TGTGCCACCCAGGGGGCAGATGGCTACACCTTC | CATQGADGYTF
TRBJ1-4 | NA | NA | TRBV7-9 | TGTTCCAGCAGCAGGCAGGCTAATGAAAAACTGTTTTTT | CSSSRQANEKLFF
TRBJ1-6 | NA | NA | TRBV18 | TGTGCCAGCTCCCCGAAGGGAGATTCACCCCTCCACTTT | CASSPKGDSPLHF
TRBJ1-5 | NA | NA | TRBV2 | TGTGCCAGCAGTGAAGGGGGGCGGATTCCCCAGCATTTT | CASSEGGRIPQHF
TRBJ1-2 | TRBD1 | NA | TRBV4-2 | TGTGCCAGCGGCCACCGGGGGCAGGGGGCTGGAGGCTACACCTTC | CASGHRGQGAGGYTF
TRBJ2-5 | NA | NA | TRBV18 | TGTGCCAGCTCACCTACCAAGTCGGGGAGTGGTTTGGAGACCCAGTACTTC | CASSPTKSGSGLETQYF
TRBJ2-1 | NA | NA | TRBV18 | TGTGCCAGCTCACCATTGGGGGGTAGCTCCTACAATGAGCAGTTCTTC | CASSPLGGSSYNEQFF
TRBJ2-1 | TRBD2 | once | TRBV29-1 | TGCAGCGTTGTCGGGGGGGAGAGGGGAAAGTTCTTC | CSVVGGERGKFF
TRBJ1-1 | NA | NA | TRBV11-2 | TGTGCCAGCACGTCCGACAGGATTGAAGCCGCGAACACTGAAGCTTTCTTT | CASTSDRIEAANTEAFF
TRBJ2-7 | NA | NA | TRBV4-2 | TGTGCCAGCAGCCCAGGCGCCCAGGGATCCTACGAGCAGTACTTC | CASSPGAQGSYEQYF
TRBJ2-7 | TRBD2 | NA | TRBV9 | TGTGCCAGCGCCCCGGGGGGGGGCAGGGCTAGCGAGCAGTACTTC | CASAPGGGRASEQYF
TRBJ1-2 | TRBD1 | NA | TRBV6-6 | TGTGCCAGCAGTTACCCCCTGGGACAGGGGAATGGCTACACCTTC | CASSYPLGQGNGYTF
TRBJ2-1 | NA | NA | TRBV7-2 | TGTGCCAGCAGCTTAGCCGCCCGGGGAGAATTATACAATGAGCAGTTCTTC | CASSLAARGELYNEQFF
TRBJ1-6 | TRBD1 | NA | TRBV4-3 | TGCGCCAGCAGCCAAGATGTAACAGGGGGTTCACCCCTCCACTTT | CASSQDVTGGSPLHF
TRBJ2-7 | TRBD1 | NA | TRBV5-1 | TGCGCCAGCAGTTTTTCGACAGGGGGTGGGTACGAGCAGTACTTC | CASSFSTGGGYEQYF
TRBJ2-3 | NA | NA | TRBV5-4 | TGTGCCAGCAGCCCCGGATCTAGCGTCACAGATACGCAGTATTTT | CASSPGSSVTDTQYF
TRBJ2-3 | NA | NA | TRBV5-6 | TGTGCCAGCAGCTTGGGACCGGGAGAGGAGCCGGATACGCAGTATTTT | CASSLGPGEEPDTQYF
TRBJ1-1 | TRBD1 | NA | TRBV28 | TGTGCCAGCAGTCAATGGACAGGGCGAGCTTTCTTT | CASSQWTGRAFF
TRBJ1-5 | TRBD1 | NA | TRBV28 | TGTGCCAGCACCCCTATCGGCAGGGGGGATCAGCCCCAGCATTTT | CASTPIGRGDQPQHF
TRBJ2-7 | TRBD1 | NA | TRBV28 | TGTGCCAGCAGAGGCAAGGGACAGGGCACCTACGAGCAGTACTTC | CASRGKGQGTYEQYF
TRBJ2-5 | TRBD1 | NA | TRBV6-1 | TGTGCCAGCACCCTGACAGGGATGGAGACCCAGTACTTC | CASTLTGMETQYF
TRBJ2-2 | NA | NA | TRBV4-1 | TGCGCCAGCAGCCGAGTGGCGGGAACCGGGGAGCTGTTTTTT | CASSRVAGTGELFF
TRBJ2-1 | TRBD2 | NA | TRBV29-1 | TGCAGCGTTGTAAGAGGACTCCCGGGACTAGCGGGAGGAGGGTACTACAATGAGCAGTTCTTC | CSVVRGLPGLAGGGYYNEQFF
TRBJ1-2 | TRBD1 | NA | TRBV11-2 | TGTGCCAGCAGCCCGGGACAGGGCAACTATGGCTACACCTTC | CASSPGQGNYGYTF
TRBJ2-1 | NA | once | TRBV5-1 | TGCGCCAGCAGCCTGCTAGGCACCAGCTCCTACAATGAGCAGTTCTTC | CASSLLGTSSYNEQFF
TRBJ2-7 | NA | NA | TRBV4-1 | TGCGCCAGCAGCCAATCTCTCTCCTACGAGCAGTACTTC | CASSQSLSYEQYF